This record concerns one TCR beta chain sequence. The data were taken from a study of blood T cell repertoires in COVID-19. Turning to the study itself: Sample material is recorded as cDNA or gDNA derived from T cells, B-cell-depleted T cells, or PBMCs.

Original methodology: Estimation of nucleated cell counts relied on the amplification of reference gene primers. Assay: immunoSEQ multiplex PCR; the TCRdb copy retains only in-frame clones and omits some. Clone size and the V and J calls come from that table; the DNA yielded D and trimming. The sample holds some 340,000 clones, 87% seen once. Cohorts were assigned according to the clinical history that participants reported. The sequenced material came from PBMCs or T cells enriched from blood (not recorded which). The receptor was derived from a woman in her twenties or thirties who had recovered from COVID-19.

Written as DNA, the CDR3 is TGCGCCAGCAGCCGGGACAGCCTTGGTGAGACCCAGTACTTC. Its protein product is CASSRDSLGETQYF. The chain carries TRBV10-1 and TRBJ2-5; 7 bases align to TRBD1. CDR1 and CDR2 (germline): WNHNN, SYGVQD (reference sequence). This CDR3 has 14 amino acids. Trimming took 6 bases from V and 5 from J; bases not matched to a gene: 9.